This T cell receptor beta chain came from a study of vaccination and CD4 T cells after COVID-19. For the study at large: Investigators stimulated cells with overlapping spike peptides drawn from SARS-CoV-2, HCoV-NL63, HCoV-OC43 and HCoV-229E.

Study findings and constraints: A median approximately 83% of convalescent patients' SARS-CoV-2-reactive clones emerged only after vaccination.

As regards this clonotype: No antigen is known for it.

Stated treatment: roughly 10-day PBMC culture with coronavirus spike peptide pools or control peptides (ViraFEST assay). Peptide pools at around 10 ug/ml stimulated two million PBMCs per well with about 9.1 IU/ml IL-2. It was after roughly nine days of culture that CD4+ T cells were isolated by negative selection. This CDR3 region has 16 residues. V shed 0 bases, J shed 3 bases, and the junction held 5 bases outside the gene matches. Cultured CD4+ T cell DNA was sequenced using the Oncomine TCR Beta short-read assay. TCRdb re-called the PCR reads with MiXCR, one entry per CDR3 protein. The sample has approximately 13,000 distinct CDR3 sequences; 44% are singletons.

This clonotype was obtained from a human donor who had recovered from COVID-19. The sequenced sample consisted of CD4+ T cells from blood, cultured in vitro. The chain is built from TRBV12-3 or TRBV12-4 and TRBJ1-2, with 9 bases matching TRBD1. The CDR3 loop reads CASSLARWTGDYGYTF. CDR3 DNA sequence: TGTGCCAGCAGTTTAGCGCGTTGGACAGGGGACTATGGCTACACCTTC.